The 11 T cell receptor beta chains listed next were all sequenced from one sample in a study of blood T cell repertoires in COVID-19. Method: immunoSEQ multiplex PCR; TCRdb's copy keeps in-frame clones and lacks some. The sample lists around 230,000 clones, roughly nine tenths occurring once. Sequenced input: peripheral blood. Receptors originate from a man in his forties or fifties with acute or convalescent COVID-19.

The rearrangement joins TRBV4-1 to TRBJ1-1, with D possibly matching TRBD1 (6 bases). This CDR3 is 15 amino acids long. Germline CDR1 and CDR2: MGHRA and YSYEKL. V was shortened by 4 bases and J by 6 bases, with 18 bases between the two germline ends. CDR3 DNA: TGCGCCAGCAGCCCCCGACAGGATGATTGGGCTGAAGCTTTCTTT. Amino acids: CASSPRQDDWAEAFF.

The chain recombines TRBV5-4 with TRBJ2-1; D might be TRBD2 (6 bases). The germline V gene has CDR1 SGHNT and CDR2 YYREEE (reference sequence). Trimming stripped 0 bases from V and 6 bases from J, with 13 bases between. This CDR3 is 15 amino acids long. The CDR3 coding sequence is TGTGCCAGCAGCTTGGCGGGAGCTAAAGGCAATGAGCAGTTCTTC. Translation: CASSLAGAKGNEQFF.

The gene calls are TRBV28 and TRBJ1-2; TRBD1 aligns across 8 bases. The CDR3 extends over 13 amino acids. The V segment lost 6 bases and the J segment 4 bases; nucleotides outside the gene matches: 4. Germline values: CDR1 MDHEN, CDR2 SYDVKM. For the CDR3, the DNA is TGTGCCAGCAGCCTTACAGGGGGCTATGGCTACACCTTC. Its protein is CASSLTGGYGYTF.

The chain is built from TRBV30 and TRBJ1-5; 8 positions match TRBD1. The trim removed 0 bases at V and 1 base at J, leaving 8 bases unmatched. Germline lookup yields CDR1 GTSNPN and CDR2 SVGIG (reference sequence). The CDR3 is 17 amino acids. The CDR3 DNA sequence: TGTGCCTGGAGTGTCGGACAGGGCATGTTAAGCAATCAGCCCCAGCATTTT. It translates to CAWSVGQGMLSNQPQHF.

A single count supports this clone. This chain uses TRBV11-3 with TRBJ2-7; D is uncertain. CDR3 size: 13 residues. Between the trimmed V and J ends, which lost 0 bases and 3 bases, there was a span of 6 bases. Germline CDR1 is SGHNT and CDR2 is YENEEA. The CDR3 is CASSLEVRYEQYF. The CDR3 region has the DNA TGTGCCAGCAGCTTAGAGGTGCGCTACGAGCAGTACTTC.

The CDR3 sequence: CASSIAGGNNEQFF. Here the CDR3 DNA reads TGTGCCAGCTCAATAGCGGGGGGCAACAATGAGCAGTTCTTC. The chain carries TRBV18 and TRBJ2-1; 10 bases are a match to TRBD2. This CDR3 contains 14 residues. Germline lookup yields CDR1 KGHSH and CDR2 LQKENI. Germline trimming cut 5 bases from V and 5 bases from J; bases unmatched to any gene: 3. The full variable domain, its missing parts supplied by reference TRBV18 and TRBJ2-1, is NAGVMQNPRHLVRRRGQEARLRCSPMKGHSHVYWYRQLPEEGLKFMVYLQKENIIDESGMPKERFSAEFPKEGPSILRIQQVVRGDSAAYFCASSIAGGNNEQFFGPGTRLTVL.

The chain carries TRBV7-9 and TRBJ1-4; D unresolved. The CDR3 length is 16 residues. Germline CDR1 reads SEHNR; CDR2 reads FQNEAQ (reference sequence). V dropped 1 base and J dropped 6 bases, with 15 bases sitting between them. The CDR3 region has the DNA TGTGCCAGCAGCTTAGGCGAGGCAGCCGGCCATGAAAAACTGTTTTTT. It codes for CASSLGEAAGHEKLFF.

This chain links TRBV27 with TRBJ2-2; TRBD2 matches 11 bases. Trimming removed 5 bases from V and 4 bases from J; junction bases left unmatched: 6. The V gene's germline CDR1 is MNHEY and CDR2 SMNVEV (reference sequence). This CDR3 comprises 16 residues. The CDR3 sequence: CASSPLAGGLTGELFF. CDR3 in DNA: TGTGCCAGCAGTCCCCTAGCGGGGGGTCTCACCGGGGAGCTGTTTTTT.

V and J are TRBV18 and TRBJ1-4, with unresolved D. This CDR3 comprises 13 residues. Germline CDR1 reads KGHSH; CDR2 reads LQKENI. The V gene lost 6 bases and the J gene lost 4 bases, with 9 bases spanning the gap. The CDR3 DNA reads TGTGCCAGCTCGGTGAGGGTTAATGAAAAACTGTTTTTT. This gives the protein CASSVRVNEKLFF. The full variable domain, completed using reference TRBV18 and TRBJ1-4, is NAGVMQNPRHLVRRRGQEARLRCSPMKGHSHVYWYRQLPEEGLKFMVYLQKENIIDESGMPKERFSAEFPKEGPSILRIQQVVRGDSAAYFCASSVRVNEKLFFGSGTQLSVL.

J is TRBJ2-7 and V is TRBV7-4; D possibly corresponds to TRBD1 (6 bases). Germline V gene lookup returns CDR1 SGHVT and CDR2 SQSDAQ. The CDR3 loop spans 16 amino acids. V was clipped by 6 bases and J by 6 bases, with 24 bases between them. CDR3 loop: CASRPWARDNGGEQYF. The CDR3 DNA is TGTGCCAGCAGACCCTGGGCCCGGGACAATGGGGGCGAGCAGTACTTC.

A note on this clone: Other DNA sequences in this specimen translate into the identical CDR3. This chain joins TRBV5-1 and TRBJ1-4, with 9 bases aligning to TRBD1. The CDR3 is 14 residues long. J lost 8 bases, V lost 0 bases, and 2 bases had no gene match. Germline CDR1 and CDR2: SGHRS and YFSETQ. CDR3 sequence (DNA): TGCGCCAGCAGCTTGGGACAGGGGGGAGAAAAACTGTTTTTT. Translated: CASSLGQGGEKLFF.